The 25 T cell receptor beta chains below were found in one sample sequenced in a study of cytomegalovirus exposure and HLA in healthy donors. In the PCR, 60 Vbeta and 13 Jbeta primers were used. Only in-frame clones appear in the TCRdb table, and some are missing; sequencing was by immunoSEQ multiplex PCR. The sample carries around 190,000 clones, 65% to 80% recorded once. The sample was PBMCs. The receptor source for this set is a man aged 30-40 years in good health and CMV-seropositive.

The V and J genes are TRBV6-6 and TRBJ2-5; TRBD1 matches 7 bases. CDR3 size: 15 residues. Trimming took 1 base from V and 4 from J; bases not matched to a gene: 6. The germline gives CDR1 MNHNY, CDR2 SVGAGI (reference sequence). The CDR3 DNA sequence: TGTGCCAGCAGTTACTTCCAGACAGGGAGAGAGACCCAGTACTTC. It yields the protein CASSYFQTGRETQYF.

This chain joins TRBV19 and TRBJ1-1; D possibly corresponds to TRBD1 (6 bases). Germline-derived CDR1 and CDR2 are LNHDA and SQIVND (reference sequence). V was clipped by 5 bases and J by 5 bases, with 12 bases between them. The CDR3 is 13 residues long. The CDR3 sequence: CASSDYQGTEAFF. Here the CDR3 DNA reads TGTGCCAGTAGTGACTACCAGGGGACTGAAGCTTTCTTT.

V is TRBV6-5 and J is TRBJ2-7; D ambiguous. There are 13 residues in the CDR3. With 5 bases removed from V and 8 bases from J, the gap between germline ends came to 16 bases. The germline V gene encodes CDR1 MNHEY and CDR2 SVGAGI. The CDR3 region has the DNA TGTGCCAGCAGTCCCCACCCCCCCAGGCAGCAGTACTTC. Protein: CASSPHPPRQQYF.

As DNA, the CDR3 is TGTGCCAGCAGTTTATCCGGGACAGGGGTATACAATGAGCAGTTCTTC. It translates to CASSLSGTGVYNEQFF. V and J are TRBV28 and TRBJ2-1; TRBD1 aligns across 10 bases. The germline V gene encodes CDR1 MDHEN and CDR2 SYDVKM. There are 16 residues in the CDR3. V dropped 1 base and J dropped 4; count of bases not matched to a gene: 4.

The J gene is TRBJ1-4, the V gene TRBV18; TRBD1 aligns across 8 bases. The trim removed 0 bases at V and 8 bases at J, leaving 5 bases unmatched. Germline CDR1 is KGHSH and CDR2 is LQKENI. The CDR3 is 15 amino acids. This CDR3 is CASSPPTGAGEKLFF. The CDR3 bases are TGTGCCAGCTCACCACCGACAGGGGCGGGCGAAAAACTGTTTTTT. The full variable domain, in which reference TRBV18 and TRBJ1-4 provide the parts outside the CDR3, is NAGVMQNPRHLVRRRGQEARLRCSPMKGHSHVYWYRQLPEEGLKFMVYLQKENIIDESGMPKERFSAEFPKEGPSILRIQQVVRGDSAAYFCASSPPTGAGEKLFFGSGTQLSVL.

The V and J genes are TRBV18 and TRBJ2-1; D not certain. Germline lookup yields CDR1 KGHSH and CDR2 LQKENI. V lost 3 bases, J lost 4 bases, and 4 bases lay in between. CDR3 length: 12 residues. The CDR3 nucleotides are TGTGCCAGCTCACCTTTATACAATGAGCAGTTCTTC. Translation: CASSPLYNEQFF.

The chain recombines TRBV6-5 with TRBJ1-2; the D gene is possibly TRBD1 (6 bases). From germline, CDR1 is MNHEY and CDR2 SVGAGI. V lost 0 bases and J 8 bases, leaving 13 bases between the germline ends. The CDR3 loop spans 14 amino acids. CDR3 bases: TGTGCCAGCAGTTACTCGGAAGGGGGGGGCGGCTACACCTTC. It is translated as CASSYSEGGGGYTF.

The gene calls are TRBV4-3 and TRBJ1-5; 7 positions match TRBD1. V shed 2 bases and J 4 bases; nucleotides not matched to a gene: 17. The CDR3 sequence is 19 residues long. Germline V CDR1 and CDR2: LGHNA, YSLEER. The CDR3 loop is CASSQTVTGATMTNQPQHF. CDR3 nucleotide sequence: TGCGCCAGCAGCCAAACCGTAACAGGGGCAACAATGACGAATCAGCCCCAGCATTTT.

The CDR3 DNA follows: TGCAGCGTTGTACACAGGGCCCGCAGCTCCTACGAGCAGTACTTC. Residues: CSVVHRARSSYEQYF. The chain carries TRBV29-1 and TRBJ2-7; a possible D gene is TRBD1 (6 bases). Germline lookup yields CDR1 SQVTM and CDR2 ANQGSEA. The CDR3 totals 15 residues. The V and J ends lost 4 bases and 0 bases respectively, with 16 bases between them.

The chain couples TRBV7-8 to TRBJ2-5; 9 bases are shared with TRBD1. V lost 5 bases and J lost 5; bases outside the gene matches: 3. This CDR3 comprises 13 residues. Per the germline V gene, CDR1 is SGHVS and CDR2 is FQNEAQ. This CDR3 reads CASSRDRAETQYF. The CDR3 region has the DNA TGTGCCAGCAGCCGGGACAGGGCGGAGACCCAGTACTTC.

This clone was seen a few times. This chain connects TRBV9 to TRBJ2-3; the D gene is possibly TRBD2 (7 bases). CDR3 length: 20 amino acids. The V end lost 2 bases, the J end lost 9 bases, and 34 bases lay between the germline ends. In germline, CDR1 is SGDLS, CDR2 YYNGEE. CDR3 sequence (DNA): TGTGCCAGCAGCGTGGATGGGGGTGGCGGGGGCCCCTCGGCGTTGAAGACGCAGTATTTT. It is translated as CASSVDGGGGGPSALKTQYF.

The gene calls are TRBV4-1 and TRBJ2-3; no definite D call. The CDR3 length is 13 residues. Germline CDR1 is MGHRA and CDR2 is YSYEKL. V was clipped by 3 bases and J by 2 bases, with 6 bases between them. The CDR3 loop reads CASSHENTDTQYF. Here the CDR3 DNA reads TGCGCCAGCAGCCATGAGAACACAGATACGCAGTATTTT.

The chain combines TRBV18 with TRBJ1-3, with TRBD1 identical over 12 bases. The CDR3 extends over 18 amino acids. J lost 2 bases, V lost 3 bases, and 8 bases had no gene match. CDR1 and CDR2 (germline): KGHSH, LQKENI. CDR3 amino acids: CASSPGQGATWTGNTIYF. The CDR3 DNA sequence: TGTGCCAGCTCACCGGGACAGGGGGCGACTTGGACTGGAAACACCATATATTTT.

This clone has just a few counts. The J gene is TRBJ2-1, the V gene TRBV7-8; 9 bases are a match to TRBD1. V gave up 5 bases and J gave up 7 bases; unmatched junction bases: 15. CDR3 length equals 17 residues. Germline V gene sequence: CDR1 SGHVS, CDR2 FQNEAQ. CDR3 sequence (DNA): TGTGCCAGCAGCGGACGTCCGGGACAGGGAAAGGGAAATGAGCAGTTCTTC. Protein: CASSGRPGQGKGNEQFF.

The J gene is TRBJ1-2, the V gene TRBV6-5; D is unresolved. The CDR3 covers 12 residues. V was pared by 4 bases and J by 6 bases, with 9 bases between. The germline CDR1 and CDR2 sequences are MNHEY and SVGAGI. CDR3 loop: CASSSGSDGYTF. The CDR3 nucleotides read TGTGCCAGCAGTTCCGGGTCGGATGGCTACACCTTC.

The CDR3 protein is CASSGDSGELFF. As DNA, the CDR3 is TGTGCCAGCAGTGGGGACTCCGGGGAGCTGTTTTTT. The chain is built from TRBV2 and TRBJ2-2; D perhaps matches TRBD2 (6 bases). The germline V gene encodes CDR1 SNHLY and CDR2 FYNNEI. The CDR3 extends over 12 amino acids. With 4 bases removed from V and 6 bases from J, the gap between germline ends came to 6 bases.

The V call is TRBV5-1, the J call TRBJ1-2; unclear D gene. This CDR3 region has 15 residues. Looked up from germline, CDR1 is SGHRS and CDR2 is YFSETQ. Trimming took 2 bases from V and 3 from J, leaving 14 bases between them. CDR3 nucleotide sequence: TGCGCCAGCAGCTTCGCCCCCGGAAGCGACTATGGCTACACCTTC. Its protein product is CASSFAPGSDYGYTF.

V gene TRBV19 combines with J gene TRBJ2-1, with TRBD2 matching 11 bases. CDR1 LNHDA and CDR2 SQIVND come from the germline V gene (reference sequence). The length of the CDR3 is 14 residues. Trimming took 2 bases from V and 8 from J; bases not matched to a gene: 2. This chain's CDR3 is CASSINSGRDEQFF. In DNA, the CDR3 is TGTGCCAGTAGTATAAATAGCGGGAGGGATGAGCAGTTCTTC.

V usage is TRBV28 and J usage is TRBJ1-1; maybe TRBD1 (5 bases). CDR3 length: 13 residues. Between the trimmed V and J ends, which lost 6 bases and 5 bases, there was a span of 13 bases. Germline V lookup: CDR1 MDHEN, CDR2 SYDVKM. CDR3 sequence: CASRARRGTEAFF. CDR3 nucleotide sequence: TGTGCCAGCAGAGCACGGAGGGGAACTGAAGCTTTCTTT.

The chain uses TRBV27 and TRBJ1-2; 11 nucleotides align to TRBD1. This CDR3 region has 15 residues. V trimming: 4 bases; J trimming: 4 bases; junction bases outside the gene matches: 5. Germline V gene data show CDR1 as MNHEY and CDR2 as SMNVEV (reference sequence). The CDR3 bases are TGTGCCAGCAGTTATAGGACAGGGGGCGGCTATGGCTACACCTTC. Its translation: CASSYRTGGGYGYTF.

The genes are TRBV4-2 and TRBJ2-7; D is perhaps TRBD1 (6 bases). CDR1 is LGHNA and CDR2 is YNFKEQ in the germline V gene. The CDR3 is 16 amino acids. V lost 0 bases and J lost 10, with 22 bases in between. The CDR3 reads CASSQDLPGALRSQYF. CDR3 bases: TGTGCCAGCAGCCAAGATCTTCCAGGGGCCCTGAGGTCCCAGTACTTC.

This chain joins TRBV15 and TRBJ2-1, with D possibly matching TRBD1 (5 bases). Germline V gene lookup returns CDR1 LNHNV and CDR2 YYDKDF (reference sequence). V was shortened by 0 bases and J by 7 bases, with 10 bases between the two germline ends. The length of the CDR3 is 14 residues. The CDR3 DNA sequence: TGTGCCACCAGCAGAGATACAGGACAAAATGAGCAGTTCTTC. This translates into CATSRDTGQNEQFF.

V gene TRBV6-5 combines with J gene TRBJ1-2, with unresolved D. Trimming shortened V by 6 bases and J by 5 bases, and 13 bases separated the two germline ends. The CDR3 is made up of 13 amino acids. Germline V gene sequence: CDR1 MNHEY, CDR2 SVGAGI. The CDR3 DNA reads TGTGCCAGCAGCCCAGACACTTCTTATGGCTACACCTTC. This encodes CASSPDTSYGYTF.

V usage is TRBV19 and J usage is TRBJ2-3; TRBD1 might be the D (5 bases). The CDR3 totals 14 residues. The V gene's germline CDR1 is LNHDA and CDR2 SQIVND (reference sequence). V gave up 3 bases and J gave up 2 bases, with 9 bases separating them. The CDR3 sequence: CASSIRDNTDTQYF. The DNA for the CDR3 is TGTGCCAGTAGTATCAGGGATAACACAGATACGCAGTATTTT.

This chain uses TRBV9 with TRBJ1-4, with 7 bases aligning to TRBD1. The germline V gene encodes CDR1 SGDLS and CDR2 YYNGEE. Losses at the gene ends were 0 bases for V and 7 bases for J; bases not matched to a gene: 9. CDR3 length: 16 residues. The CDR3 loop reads CASSVAMTGRGEKLFF. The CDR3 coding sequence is TGTGCCAGCAGCGTAGCTATGACAGGGAGAGGTGAAAAACTGTTTTTT.